This passage covers 27 T cell receptor beta chains from one sample sequenced in a study of T cells in Graves' hyperthyroidism and ophthalmopathy. Amplification yielded TCR beta CDR3 regions, with RNA transcripts as the source. TCR CDR3 regions were first amplified by RT-PCR with HTBI primers. TCRdb reanalysed the multiplex PCR reads using MiXCR and keeps one entry per CDR3 protein. The profile shows 730,000 or so distinct CDR3 sequences, around 20% of them singletons. The sequencing sample was made of blood. These receptors originate from a woman aged 50 to 60 with Graves' hyperthyroidism that later progressed to Graves' ophthalmopathy.

This clonotype was seen at least ten times. This chain uses TRBV13 with TRBJ2-3, with a tentative D call TRBD2 (6 bases). From germline, CDR1 is PRHDT and CDR2 FYEKMQ (reference sequence). V lost 1 base to trimming and J lost 4 bases, with 15 bases between them. This CDR3 is built from 16 residues. DNA for the CDR3: TGTGCCAGCAGCTTAGATAGCGGCGGGGCAGCAGATACGCAGTATTTT. Protein product: CASSLDSGGAADTQYF.

The chain recombines TRBV7-2 with TRBJ1-1, with D perhaps matching TRBD1 (5 bases). The CDR3 loop spans 14 amino acids. The V end was cut by 5 bases, the J end by 4 bases, with 14 bases between. CDR1 and CDR2 (germline): SGHTA, FQGNSA. CDR3 DNA sequence: TGTGCCAGCAGCCAACTCGATGGGGGCACTGAAGCTTTCTTT. Its protein is CASSQLDGGTEAFF.

The chain links TRBV27 to TRBJ2-3; 9 nucleotides line up with TRBD2. The CDR3 totals 16 residues. Germline CDR1 and CDR2: MNHEY and SMNVEV (reference sequence). J gave up 4 bases and V 5 bases, and 10 bases lay outside the gene matches. CDR3 in amino acids: CASSMGLAGPPDTQYF. In DNA, the CDR3 is TGTGCCAGCAGTATGGGTCTAGCGGGGCCCCCAGATACGCAGTATTTT.

A few counts support this clonotype. V usage is TRBV12-3 or TRBV12-4 and J usage is TRBJ1-3; D not certain. The length of the CDR3 is 15 residues. Trimming pared 7 bases from V and 2 bases from J, leaving 15 bases between. CDR3 DNA: TGTGCCAGCAATCCTCGGCTTGGAACTGGAAACACCATATATTTT. Translation gives CASNPRLGTGNTIYF.

The V gene is TRBV11-2, the J gene TRBJ1-3; D not resolved. There are 18 residues in the CDR3. Trimming cost V 5 bases and J 0 bases, with 20 bases left between them. The germline V gene encodes CDR1 SGHAT and CDR2 FQNNGV. CDR3 sequence (DNA): TGTGCCAGCAGCCCGCTCCCGAGGGCCGGCGGCTCTGGAAACACCATATATTTT. This gives the protein CASSPLPRAGGSGNTIYF. Together with reference TRBV11-2 and TRBJ1-3, the CDR3 gives the full variable domain: EAGVAQSPRYKIIEKRQSVAFWCNPISGHATLYWYQQILGQGPKLLIQFQNNGVVDDSQLPKDRFSAERLKGVDSTLKIQPAKLEDSAVYLCASSPLPRAGGSGNTIYFGEGSWLTVV.

In the case of this clonotype: A single base separates this from a much larger clone, so it may be a read error. The V call is TRBV6-1, the J call TRBJ2-5, with D possibly being TRBD1 (5 bases). In germline, CDR1 is MNHNS, CDR2 SASEGT. The CDR3 has 13 residues. Trimming took 1 base from V and 4 from J, leaving 7 bases between them. The CDR3 reads CASSEVGPETQYF. CDR3 sequence (DNA): TGTGCCAGCAGTGAAGTGGGGCCAGAGACCCAGTACTTC.

This clonotype was recorded many times. The V and J genes are TRBV5-6 and TRBJ2-3; D is perhaps TRBD2 (5 bases). CDR3 length: 14 residues. Germline loops: CDR1 SGHDT, CDR2 YYEEEE. Trimming cost V 0 bases and J 4 bases, with 9 bases left between them. This CDR3 reads CASSLALGADTQYF. The CDR3 bases are TGTGCCAGCAGCTTGGCGTTGGGAGCAGATACGCAGTATTTT.

V gene TRBV15 combines with J gene TRBJ1-2; unclear D gene. Deletions cut 0 bases from V and 8 bases from J, with 16 bases between. Germline CDR1 and CDR2: LNHNV and YYDKDF (reference sequence). The CDR3 loop spans 15 amino acids. The chain's CDR3 is CATSRDLGSPRGYTF. DNA of the CDR3: TGTGCCACCAGCAGAGATCTCGGATCCCCGAGGGGCTACACCTTC.

The chain joins TRBV28 to TRBJ1-5, with D possibly matching TRBD1 (5 bases). Germline V gives CDR1 MDHEN, CDR2 SYDVKM. This CDR3 comprises 17 residues. V was pared by 2 bases and J by 5 bases, with 19 bases between. The CDR3 reads CASSLPSGGGLHQPQHF. The DNA of the CDR3 is TGTGCCAGCAGTTTACCCTCAGGCGGGGGACTCCATCAGCCCCAGCATTTT.

This clonotype was counted ten times or more. The chain links TRBV30 to TRBJ1-2, with 8 bases lining up with TRBD1. Germline CDR1 and CDR2: GTSNPN and SVGIG (reference sequence). This CDR3 is built from 11 residues. V was pared by 5 bases and J by 4 bases, with 0 bases of the junction left unmatched. The CDR3 sequence is CAWGQGYGYTF. DNA for the CDR3: TGTGCCTGGGGACAGGGCTATGGCTACACCTTC.

The table lists this clonotype with many counts. The rearrangement uses TRBV9 and TRBJ2-5; D is unclear. Looked up from germline, CDR1 is SGDLS and CDR2 is YYNGEE. Trimming removed 0 bases from V and 5 bases from J, with 8 bases in between. CDR3 length: 13 amino acids. The CDR3 DNA is TGTGCCAGCAGCGTAGGGGGAATCGAGACCCAGTACTTC. Protein: CASSVGGIETQYF.

This clonotype occurred many times. The genes are TRBV18 and TRBJ1-1, with TRBD1 as a possible D gene (5 bases). V shed 3 bases and J shed 1 base, with 9 bases lying between them. In germline, CDR1 is KGHSH, CDR2 LQKENI. The CDR3 extends over 14 amino acids. CDR3 nucleotides: TGTGCCAGCTCACCGATGGGGACGAACACTGAAGCTTTCTTT. Its translation: CASSPMGTNTEAFF.

The sample holds a few counts of this clonotype. This sequence joins TRBV5-5 and TRBJ2-2; D is uncertain. From germline, CDR1 is SGHKS and CDR2 YYEKEE (reference sequence). The CDR3 extends over 15 amino acids. V lost 0 bases to trimming and J lost 3 bases, with 9 bases between them. The DNA for the CDR3 is TGTGCCAGCAGCTTGGGAACAGAGTACACCGGGGAGCTGTTTTTT. Encoded protein: CASSLGTEYTGELFF.

V is TRBV5-1 and J is TRBJ1-3, with no clear D. V was clipped by 0 bases and J by 0 bases, with 7 bases between them. CDR1 and CDR2 from the germline V gene are SGHRS and YFSETQ. The CDR3 extends over 15 amino acids. This CDR3 reads CASSLVSNSGNTIYF. CDR3 sequence (DNA): TGCGCCAGCAGCTTGGTATCCAACTCTGGAAACACCATATATTTT.

This clonotype appeared a few times. One end of the junction does not line up with germline, which may come from a read error. V and J are TRBV29-1 and TRBJ1-2; TRBD1 is a possible D gene (5 bases). The CDR3 has 13 amino acids. CDR1 and CDR2 from the germline V gene are SQVTM and ANQGSEA. The CDR3 DNA reads TGCAGCGTGCTCAGGGACCGCAGTAACTGGGTGGCCTTC. As protein: CSVLRDRSNWVAF.

This clonotype showed up many times. The V gene is TRBV6-2 or TRBV6-3, the J gene TRBJ1-5; D perhaps matches TRBD1 (5 bases). The CDR3 runs to 15 residues. CDR1 is MNHEY, CDR2 SVGEGT, per germline. V gave up 7 bases and J gave up 4 bases, with 17 bases separating them. This CDR3 is CASKEIRGRNQPQHF. DNA of the CDR3: TGTGCCAGCAAGGAAATTCGGGGGAGAAATCAGCCCCAGCATTTT.

The V call is TRBV6-1, the J call TRBJ2-7; 8 bases align to TRBD2. Trimming took 3 bases from V and 2 from J; bases not matched to a gene: 6. In germline, CDR1 is MNHNS, CDR2 SASEGT. The CDR3 loop spans 15 amino acids. CDR3 sequence: CASSDLAGGAYEQYF. The CDR3 DNA is TGTGCCAGCAGTGACCTCGCGGGGGGAGCCTACGAGCAGTACTTC.

The chain couples TRBV9 to TRBJ2-5; D not certain. Germline CDR1 SGDLS, CDR2 YYNGEE. Trimming removed 0 bases at V and 9 bases at J, with 12 bases between. This CDR3 is built from 13 residues. The CDR3, as DNA: TGTGCCAGCAGCGTAGAGTTCCATGGGGCCCAGTACTTC. Translating gives CASSVEFHGAQYF.

In its sample, this clonotype was seen a few times. The rearrangement links TRBV2 to TRBJ2-2; D remains unclear. The CDR3 sequence is 16 residues long. The germline CDR1 and CDR2 sequences are SNHLY and FYNNEI. Trimming stripped 2 bases from V and 3 bases from J, with 13 bases between. This CDR3 is CASSESQPWYTGELFF. The DNA of the CDR3 is TGTGCCAGCAGTGAATCCCAGCCGTGGTACACCGGGGAGCTGTTTTTT.

The chain uses TRBV4-1 and TRBJ1-1; D ambiguous. The germline V gene has CDR1 MGHRA and CDR2 YSYEKL. Trimming removed 2 bases at V and 0 bases at J, with 7 bases between. The CDR3 is 14 amino acids. The CDR3 DNA reads TGCGCCAGCAGCCAACACAACTTGAACACTGAAGCTTTCTTT. Amino acid sequence: CASSQHNLNTEAFF.

The chain joins TRBV20-1 to TRBJ1-2; 8 nucleotides line up with TRBD1. Germline trimming cut 1 base from V and 2 bases from J; bases unmatched to any gene: 3. The CDR3 is 14 amino acids. Germline lookup yields CDR1 DFQATT and CDR2 SNEGSKA (reference sequence). CDR3 in DNA: TGCAGTGCTAGAGGACAGGGGACGAACTATGGCTACACCTTC. Translating it yields CSARGQGTNYGYTF.

This clonotype appeared many times. The chain is built from TRBV3-1 and TRBJ2-7; TRBD1 matches 8 bases. Per the germline V gene, CDR1 is LGHDT and CDR2 is YNNKEL (reference sequence). V was clipped by 3 bases and J by 0 bases; unmatched bases: 4. There are 15 residues in the CDR3. CDR3 in DNA: TGTGCCAGCAGCCACCCAACAGGGGGCTCCTACGAGCAGTACTTC. Amino acid sequence: CASSHPTGGSYEQYF.

This sequence joins TRBV7-9 and TRBJ1-5, with 8 bases that match TRBD1. J gave up 1 base and V 3 bases, and 5 bases lay outside the gene matches. The CDR3 runs 16 residues. Germline V CDR1 and CDR2: SEHNR, FQNEAQ (reference sequence). The CDR3 DNA is TGTGCCAGCAGCTTGGGACAGGCAGGGAGCAATCAGCCCCAGCATTTT. It codes for CASSLGQAGSNQPQHF.

The V gene is TRBV12-3 or TRBV12-4, the J gene TRBJ2-1; TRBD2 aligns across 11 bases. The CDR3 is 16 residues long. The V and J ends lost 1 base and 7 bases, in that order; junction bases with no gene match: 6. The CDR3 here is CASSLGAGLAVNEQFF. The DNA of the CDR3 is TGTGCCAGCAGTTTAGGTGCGGGACTAGCGGTAAATGAGCAGTTCTTC.

Ten or more counts support this clonotype. The gene calls are TRBV5-1 and TRBJ1-1, with a possible D match to TRBD1 (5 bases). This CDR3 has 15 residues. Germline V gene lookup returns CDR1 SGHRS and CDR2 YFSETQ. Trimming left V 0 bases short and J 3 bases short, with 12 bases between. The DNA of the CDR3 is TGCGCCAGCAGCTTGGTTTGGGGACGCGACACTGAAGCTTTCTTT. Its translation is CASSLVWGRDTEAFF.

This clonotype was counted only a few times. The chain has TRBV14 and TRBJ1-2, with no clear D. Looked up from germline, CDR1 is SGHDN and CDR2 is FVKESK. This CDR3 contains 16 residues. V was shortened by 0 bases and J by 4 bases, with 15 bases between the two germline ends. This CDR3 is CASSQDLGSGIYGYTF. CDR3 in DNA: TGTGCCAGCAGCCAAGATCTCGGTTCAGGAATCTATGGCTACACCTTC. Filled out from reference TRBV14 and TRBJ1-2, the complete variable domain reads EAGVTQFPSHSVIEKGQTVTLRCDPISGHDNLYWYRRVMGKEIKFLLHFVKESKQDESGMPNNRFLAERTGGTYSTLKVQPAELEDSGVYFCASSQDLGSGIYGYTFGSGTRLTVV.

This clonotype appeared many times. The chain joins TRBV12-3 or TRBV12-4 to TRBJ1-2; D perhaps matches TRBD1 (6 bases). Trimming cost V 2 bases and J 1 base, with 20 bases left between them. The CDR3 length is 18 residues. CDR3 region: CASSLIGGSQYNNYGYTF. DNA of the CDR3: TGTGCCAGCAGTTTAATCGGGGGCTCCCAGTACAATAACTATGGCTACACCTTC.